This T cell receptor (beta chain) was recorded in a study of blood T cell repertoires in COVID-19. Study-wide context: In each case, the material was cDNA or gDNA derived from T cells, B-cell-depleted T cells, or PBMCs.

In the authors' workflow: Amplification of reference gene primers provided the estimated nucleated cell counts. Using immunoSEQ multiplex PCR, the repertoire was profiled, and TCRdb retains in-frame clones only, with some absent. V and J calls and clone size are copied from that table; D and trimming were computed from the DNA. The sample lists approximately 190,000 clones, 80% to 85% occurring once. The CDR3 consists of 14 residues. V lost 8 bases, J lost 4 bases, and 8 bases stayed unmatched. Germline V gene data show CDR1 as WNHNN and CDR2 as SYGVQD (reference sequence). In this sample, this clone turned up a few times.

The J gene is TRBJ2-3, the V gene TRBV10-1, with 8 bases matching TRBD1. The TCR was taken from a woman between 40 and 55 years old with acute or convalescent COVID-19. The sequencing sample was made of peripheral blood. The CDR3 spells CASSDRGGPDTQYF. As DNA, the CDR3 is TGCGCCAGCTCCGACAGGGGAGGCCCAGATACGCAGTATTTT.